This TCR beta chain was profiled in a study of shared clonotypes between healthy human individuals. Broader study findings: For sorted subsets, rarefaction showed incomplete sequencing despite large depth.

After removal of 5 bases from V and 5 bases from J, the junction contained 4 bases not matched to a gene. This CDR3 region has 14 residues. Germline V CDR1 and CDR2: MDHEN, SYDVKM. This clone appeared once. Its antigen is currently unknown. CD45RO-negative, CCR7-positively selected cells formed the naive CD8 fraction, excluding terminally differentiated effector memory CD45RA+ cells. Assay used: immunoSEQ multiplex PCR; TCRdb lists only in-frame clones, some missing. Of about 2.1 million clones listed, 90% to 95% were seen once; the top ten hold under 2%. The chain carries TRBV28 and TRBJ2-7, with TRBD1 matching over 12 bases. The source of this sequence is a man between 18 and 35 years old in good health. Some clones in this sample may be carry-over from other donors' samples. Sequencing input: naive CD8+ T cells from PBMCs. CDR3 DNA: TGTGCCAGCAGTACTCGGGACAGGGGGCACGAGCAGTACTTC. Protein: CASSTRDRGHEQYF.